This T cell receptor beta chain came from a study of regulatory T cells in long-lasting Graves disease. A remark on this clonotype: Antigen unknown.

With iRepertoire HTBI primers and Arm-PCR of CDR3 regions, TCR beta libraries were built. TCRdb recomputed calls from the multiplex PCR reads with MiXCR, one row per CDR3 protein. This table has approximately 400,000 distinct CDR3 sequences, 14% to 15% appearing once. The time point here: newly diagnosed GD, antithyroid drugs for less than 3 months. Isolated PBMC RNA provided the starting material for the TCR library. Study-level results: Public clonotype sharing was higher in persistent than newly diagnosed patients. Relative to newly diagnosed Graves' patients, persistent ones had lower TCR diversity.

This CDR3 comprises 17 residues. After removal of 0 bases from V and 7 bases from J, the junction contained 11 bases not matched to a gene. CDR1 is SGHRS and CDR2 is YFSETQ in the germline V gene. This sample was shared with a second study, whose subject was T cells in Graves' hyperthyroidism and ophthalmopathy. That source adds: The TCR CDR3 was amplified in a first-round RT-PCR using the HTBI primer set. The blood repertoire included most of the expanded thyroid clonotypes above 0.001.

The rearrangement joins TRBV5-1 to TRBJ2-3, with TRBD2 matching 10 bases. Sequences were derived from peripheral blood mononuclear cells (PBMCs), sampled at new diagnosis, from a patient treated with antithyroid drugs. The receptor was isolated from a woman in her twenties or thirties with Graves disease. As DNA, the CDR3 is TGCGCCAGCAGCTTGGAGGGGCTAGCGGGAGTAATAAATACGCAGTATTTT. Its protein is CASSLEGLAGVINTQYF.